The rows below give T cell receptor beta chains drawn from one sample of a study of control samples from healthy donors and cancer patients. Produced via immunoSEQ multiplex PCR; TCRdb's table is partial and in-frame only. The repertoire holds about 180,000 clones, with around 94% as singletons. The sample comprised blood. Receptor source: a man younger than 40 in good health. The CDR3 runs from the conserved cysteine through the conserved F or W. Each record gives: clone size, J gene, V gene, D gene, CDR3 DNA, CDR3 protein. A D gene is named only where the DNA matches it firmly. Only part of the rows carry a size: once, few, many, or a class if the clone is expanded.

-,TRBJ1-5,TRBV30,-,TGTGCCTGGGGATCCTCAGGGGGCAATCAGCCCCAGCATTTT,CAWGSSGGNQPQHF
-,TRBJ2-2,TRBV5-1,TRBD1,TGCGCCAGCAGCTCTGGACAGGTTTTTACCGGGGAGCTGTTTTTT,CASSSGQVFTGELFF
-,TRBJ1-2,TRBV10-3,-,TGTGCCATCAGTGACGGGGTCTATGGCTACACCTTC,CAISDGVYGYTF
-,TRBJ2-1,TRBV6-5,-,TGTGCCAGCCAGGGGAGCGCCTACAATGAGCAGTTCTTC,CASQGSAYNEQFF
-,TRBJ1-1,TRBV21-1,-,TGTGCCAGCAGCCCCCACCCCGAGACAGGGGGAAAACGGAACACTGAAGCTTTCTTT,CASSPHPETGGKRNTEAFF
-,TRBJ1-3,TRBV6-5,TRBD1,TGTGCCAGCTGGACAGGGCTCTCTGGAAACACCATATATTTT,CASWTGLSGNTIYF
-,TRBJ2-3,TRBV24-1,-,TGTGCCACCAGTGATTTGCTCCAGGGTTTCCTCACAGATACGCAGTATTTT,CATSDLLQGFLTDTQYF
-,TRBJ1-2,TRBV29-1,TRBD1,TGCAGCGCGGGAAGGGAAGACAGGGTTGGCTACACCTTC,CSAGREDRVGYTF
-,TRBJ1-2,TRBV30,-,TGTGCCTGGAGTGGGGGGCAGACTAACTATGGCCACACCTTC,CAWSGGQTNYGHTF
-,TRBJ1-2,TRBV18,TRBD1,TGTGCCAGCTCACCACAGGGACAGGGGAGCGGCTACACCTTC,CASSPQGQGSGYTF
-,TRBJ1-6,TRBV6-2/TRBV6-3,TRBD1,TGTGCCAGCAGTTACTCGCGGACAGGGGGTTATAATTCACCCCTCCACTTT,CASSYSRTGGYNSPLHF
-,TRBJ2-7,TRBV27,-,TGTGCCAGCAGTTTCCGAGGGGGAACCTACGAGCAGTACTTC,CASSFRGGTYEQYF
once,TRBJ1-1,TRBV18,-,TGTGCCAGCTCACCACCGAAGCCAGGGTTGGGCACTGAAGCTTTCTTT,CASSPPKPGLGTEAFF
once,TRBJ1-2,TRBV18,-,TGTGCCAGCTCACCTTTAAGCAGACACTATGGCTACACCTTC,CASSPLSRHYGYTF
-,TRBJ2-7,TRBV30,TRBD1,TGTGCCTGGAGAATACAGGGGAGCTCCTACGAGCAGTACTTC,CAWRIQGSSYEQYF
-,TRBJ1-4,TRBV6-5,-,TGTGCCGGGTCCCGGGGGAGAGCAACTAATGAAAAACTGTTTTTT,CAGSRGRATNEKLFF
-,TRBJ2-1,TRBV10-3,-,TGTGCCATCAGTGAGCCGCTAGGACGTCAATTTCCGAGCGATGAGCAGTTCTTC,CAISEPLGRQFPSDEQFF
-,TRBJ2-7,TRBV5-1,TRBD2,TGCGCCAGCAGCCCCTTACAGCGGGAGAGTCACGAGCAGTACTTC,CASSPLQRESHEQYF
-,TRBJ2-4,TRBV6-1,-,TGTGCCAGCAGTGAAGTTGGTCCCTGGGGGGCCAAAAACATTCAGTACTTC,CASSEVGPWGAKNIQYF
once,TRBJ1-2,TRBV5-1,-,TGCGCCAGCAGCTTGGGCGTCAGAAACTATGGCTACACCTTC,CASSLGVRNYGYTF
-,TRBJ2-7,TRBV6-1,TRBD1,TGTGCCAGCAGTGAATGGGTGGGGACAGCGGCCAACGAGCAGTACTTC,CASSEWVGTAANEQYF
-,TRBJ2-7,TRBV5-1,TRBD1,TGCGCCAGCAGCTTGGATCAGGGGGCATACTACGAGCAGTACTTC,CASSLDQGAYYEQYF
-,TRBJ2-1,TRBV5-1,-,TGCGCCAGCAGCTCCCCCGGGACGGGGGCCTACAATGAGCAGTTCTTC,CASSSPGTGAYNEQFF
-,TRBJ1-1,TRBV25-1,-,TGTGCCAGCACTCGGGAGTCTAACACTGAAGCTTTCTTT,CASTRESNTEAFF
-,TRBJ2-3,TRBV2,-,TGTGCCAGCAGTGATCTGCAAGGAGGGGCCAGCACAGATACGCAGTATTTT,CASSDLQGGASTDTQYF
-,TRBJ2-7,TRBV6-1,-,TGTGCCAGCAGTGAAGATGGTGTGTACGAGCAGTACTTC,CASSEDGVYEQYF
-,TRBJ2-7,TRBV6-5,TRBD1,TGTGCCTCAAACAGGGGCAGCTCCTACGAGCAGTACTTC,CASNRGSSYEQYF
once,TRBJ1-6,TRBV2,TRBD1,TGTGCCAGCAGGGGGACAGGGGGCTCCTATAATTCACCCCTCCACTTT,CASRGTGGSYNSPLHF
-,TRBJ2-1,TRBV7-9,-,TGTGCCAGCAGCCATTACAGGGTTGATGAGCAGTTCTTC,CASSHYRVDEQFF
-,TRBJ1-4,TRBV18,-,TGTGCCAGCTCACTAGACCGACGGAGGGGTAATGAAAAACTGTTTTTT,CASSLDRRRGNEKLFF
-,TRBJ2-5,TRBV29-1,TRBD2,TGCAGCGTTGAAGTGGGGGGGAGGGCCCAGTACTTC,CSVEVGGRAQYF
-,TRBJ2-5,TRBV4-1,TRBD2,TGCGCCAGCAGCCAAGTAGCGGCCACCGGGACTAGCGGGAGAGAGACCCAGTACTTC,CASSQVAATGTSGRETQYF
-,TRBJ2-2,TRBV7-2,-,TGTGCCAGCAGCTTATTACTAGCTGTTACCGGGGAGCTGTTTTTT,CASSLLLAVTGELFF
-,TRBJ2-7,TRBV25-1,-,TGTGCCAGCAGCTACCGGGACTACGAGCAGTACTTC,CASSYRDYEQYF
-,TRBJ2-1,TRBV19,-,TGTGCCAGTAGTAGAACCAGCGTCAATGAGCAGTTCTTC,CASSRTSVNEQFF
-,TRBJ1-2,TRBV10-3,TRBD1,TGTGCCATCAAGGGACAGAACTATGGCTACACCTTC,CAIKGQNYGYTF
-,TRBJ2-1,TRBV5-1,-,TGCGCCAGCAGCTTGGCCACCGTCGATGAGCAGTTCTTC,CASSLATVDEQFF
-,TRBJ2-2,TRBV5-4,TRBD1,TGTGCCAGCAGCATCGGGACAGGGCAGACCGGGGAGCTGTTTTTT,CASSIGTGQTGELFF
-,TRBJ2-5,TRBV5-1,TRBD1,TGCGCCAGCAGCCGTATTATCAACCGGGACAGGGGGCTAGAGACCCAGTACTTC,CASSRIINRDRGLETQYF
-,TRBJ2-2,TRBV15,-,TGTGCCACCAGCAGAGGGGGGGCGGCGACCGGGGAGCTGTTTTTT,CATSRGGAATGELFF
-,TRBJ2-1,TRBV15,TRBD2,TGTGCCACCAGCACCGGGACTATAAGCCACAATGAGCAGTTCTTC,CATSTGTISHNEQFF
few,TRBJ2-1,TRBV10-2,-,TGCGCCAGCAGTGAGTCGACGAGGGGGAATGAGCAGTTCTTC,CASSESTRGNEQFF
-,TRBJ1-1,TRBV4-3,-,TGCGCCAGCAGCCAAGGGACATCGAACACTGAAGCTTTCTTT,CASSQGTSNTEAFF
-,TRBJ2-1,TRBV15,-,TGTGCCACCAGCAGAGGGGGTGTTTCCTACAATGAGCAGTTCTTC,CATSRGGVSYNEQFF
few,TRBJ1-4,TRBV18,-,TGTGCCAGCTCTCGCGCGAGTTGGGCAACTAATGAAAAACTGTTTTTT,CASSRASWATNEKLFF
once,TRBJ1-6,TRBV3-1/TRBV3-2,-,TGTGCCAGCAGCCAAATCGCGGAGGATTCACCCCTCCACTTT,CASSQIAEDSPLHF
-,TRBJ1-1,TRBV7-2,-,TGTGCCAGCAGCCCCAGGGACGGGGTGAGGAACACTGAAGCTTTCTTT,CASSPRDGVRNTEAFF
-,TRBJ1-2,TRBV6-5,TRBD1,TGTGCCAGCAGTTACGATCACAGGGGGCGCGAGAGTGGCTACACCTTC,CASSYDHRGRESGYTF